These T cell receptor beta chains were read from a single sample in a study of shared clonotypes between healthy human individuals. Generated by immunoSEQ multiplex PCR, the TCRdb table keeps only in-frame clones and is missing some. The data hold a few million clones, with approximately 96% observed a single time. Sequencing used naive CD4+ T cells sorted from blood. These receptors came from a man aged 18-30 years in good health. Both conserved end residues are part of each CDR3.

CDR3 protein: CAISEGPTGELFF
CDR3 length: 13
V gene: TRBV10-3

CDR3 protein: CASSGTGGEQYF
CDR3 length: 12
V gene: TRBV12-1

CDR3 protein: CASSDQRTGGLNTGELFF
CDR3 length: 18
V gene: TRBV5-1

CDR3 protein: CASGKGQGAGNEQFF
CDR3 length: 15
V gene: TRBV5-1

CDR3 protein: CASSLTGGYEKLFF
CDR3 length: 14
V gene: TRBV5-1

CDR3 protein: CASSQGTGGTAFF
CDR3 length: 13
V gene: TRBV5-1

CDR3 protein: CASSQVNAGGNQPQHF
CDR3 length: 16
V gene: TRBV4-1

CDR3 protein: CASSITQGTTEAFF
CDR3 length: 14
V gene: TRBV11-2

CDR3 protein: CASSRGDLRTDTQYF
CDR3 length: 15
V gene: TRBV6-5

CDR3 protein: CASVSLGQGRYEQYF
CDR3 length: 15
V gene: TRBV27

CDR3 protein: CASDKALRLAGQTDTQYF
CDR3 length: 18
V gene: TRBV4-2

CDR3 protein: CASSPRLAELTGELFF
CDR3 length: 16
V gene: TRBV18

CDR3 protein: CATSRDRERSSPLHF
CDR3 length: 15
V gene: TRBV15

CDR3 protein: CASSLVTGGSPLHF
CDR3 length: 14
V gene: TRBV11-2

CDR3 protein: CASSTLAEPPYEQYF
CDR3 length: 15
V gene: TRBV7-2

CDR3 protein: CASSERVNYGYTF
CDR3 length: 13
V gene: TRBV6-1

CDR3 protein: CASSLMFTVNTEAFF
CDR3 length: 15
V gene: TRBV5-5

CDR3 protein: CASRPGAGRTTGELFF
CDR3 length: 16
V gene: TRBV25-1

CDR3 protein: CASSAGRSNEKLFF
CDR3 length: 14
V gene: TRBV11-1

CDR3 protein: CASTRGGEQYF
CDR3 length: 11
V gene: TRBV6-5

CDR3 protein: CASSELKGIRDEKLFF
CDR3 length: 16
V gene: TRBV7-3

CDR3 protein: CASSPRGDRVYEQYF
CDR3 length: 15
V gene: TRBV18

CDR3 protein: CASSLGTSGGARQYF
CDR3 length: 15
V gene: TRBV7-8

CDR3 protein: CASSPGTLEIETQYF
CDR3 length: 15
V gene: TRBV18

CDR3 protein: CASSEHMNTEAFF
CDR3 length: 13
V gene: TRBV25-1

CDR3 protein: CASSKRVGGGSRGDEQFF
CDR3 length: 18
V gene: TRBV9

CDR3 protein: CASSLERGLKSFF
CDR3 length: 13
V gene: TRBV5-4

CDR3 protein: CASSDTGWSDTQYF
CDR3 length: 14
V gene: TRBV2

CDR3 protein: CAITQREGGPEGTGELFF
CDR3 length: 18
V gene: TRBV10-3

CDR3 protein: CASSQGASNQPQHF
CDR3 length: 14
V gene: TRBV18

CDR3 protein: CASSPRNNLNTEAFF
CDR3 length: 15
V gene: TRBV18

CDR3 protein: CASSPTRGANVLTF
CDR3 length: 14
V gene: TRBV7-2

CDR3 protein: CAWSRDGASTEAFF
CDR3 length: 14
V gene: TRBV30

CDR3 protein: CASSQDGRAGNTIYF
CDR3 length: 15
V gene: TRBV5-4

CDR3 protein: CASSRASLGEDTQYF
CDR3 length: 15
V gene: TRBV25-1

CDR3 protein: CAWRSGTGTQYF
CDR3 length: 12
V gene: TRBV30

CDR3 protein: CASSIGEMHSNQPQHF
CDR3 length: 16
V gene: TRBV19

CDR3 protein: CSAPGLAEQFF
CDR3 length: 11
V gene: TRBV20-1

CDR3 protein: CASSARSQETQYF
CDR3 length: 13
V gene: TRBV9

CDR3 protein: CASSYSTGLYNEQFF
CDR3 length: 15
V gene: TRBV6-5

CDR3 protein: CASSVAGASSYNEQFF
CDR3 length: 16
V gene: TRBV9

CDR3 protein: CASSLEGQGEKLFF
CDR3 length: 14
V gene: TRBV5-1

CDR3 protein: CASRTPGVRSPLHF
CDR3 length: 14
V gene: TRBV28

CDR3 protein: CASSLGAEITDTQYF
CDR3 length: 15
V gene: TRBV5-6

CDR3 protein: CASRVGEGTEAFF
CDR3 length: 13
V gene: TRBV7-9

CDR3 protein: CSVEKAGGVSYEQYF
CDR3 length: 15
V gene: TRBV29-1

CDR3 protein: CASSPGQGGSPLHF
CDR3 length: 14
V gene: TRBV5-1

CDR3 protein: CASSLSWGRTEAFF
CDR3 length: 14
V gene: TRBV27

CDR3 protein: CAITGGSDTQYF
CDR3 length: 12
V gene: TRBV10-3

CDR3 protein: CASRLGGRETQYF
CDR3 length: 13
V gene: TRBV6-1

CDR3 protein: CASSEGTSGSQKTQYF
CDR3 length: 16
V gene: TRBV5-4

CDR3 protein: CASSPPKSADTQYF
CDR3 length: 14
V gene: TRBV18

CDR3 protein: CASSETKGRSGNTIYF
CDR3 length: 16
V gene: TRBV6-1

CDR3 protein: CASSEHSSYNEQFF
CDR3 length: 14
V gene: TRBV2